The source of this TCR beta chain is a study of T cell responses to AZD1222 COVID-19 vaccine. For the study at large: Both about-4-week and about-12-week second-dose recipients were combined.

Repertoires were generated with immunoSEQ multiplex PCR, while TCRdb's copy carries only in-frame clones and drops some. The sample comprises 150,000 to 200,000 clones, 85% to 90% of which are singletons, and roughly 1.7% rests with the top ten. On this clone: Its antigen is not identified.

Study-level findings and limits: Scientists sampled the repertoires only once the peak T cell response had passed. Spike-spanning, vaccine-associated CD4 TCRs were dominant at 160-218 and 743-854. Reportedly, nearly half of unique spike TCRs recognized epitopes outside B.1.351/B.1.1.7 mutations.

Germline CDR1 is SGHNT and CDR2 is YYREEE (reference sequence). The CDR3 is made up of 14 amino acids. V was pared by 0 bases and J by 7 bases, with 11 bases between. The chain joins TRBV5-4 to TRBJ1-3; D not resolved. The sample here was peripheral blood, taken on day 0 of AZD1222 vaccination. The sequence came from an adult in good health. CDR3 nucleotides: TGTGCCAGCAGCTTGGGACTCAGTGGGAACACCATATATTTT. Amino acid sequence: CASSLGLSGNTIYF. Full variable domain (missing parts from reference TRBV5-4 and TRBJ1-3): ETGVTQSPTHLIKTRGQQVTLRCSSQSGHNTVSWYQQALGQGPQFIFQYYREEENGRGNFPPRFSGLQFPNYSSELNVNALELDDSALYLCASSLGLSGNTIYFGEGSWLTVV.